The 31 T cell receptor beta chains given below trace back to one sample, sequenced in a study of CD8+ T cells in alopecia areata. Reverse transcription of extracted RNA yielded cDNA, which provided the sequencing template. Libraries were prepared by immunoSEQ multiplex PCR; TCRdb keeps only in-frame clonotypes and omits some of them. The sample yields about 4,400 clones, roughly 60% seen once. Treatment meaning: oral pan-JAK inhibitor, 5-10 mg twice daily. It was from alopecia areata patients that lesional scalp punch biopsies and peripheral blood were collected. This specimen was skin, taken at week 4, from a patient treated with tofacitinib. The source of these receptors is a human donor with alopecia areata.

This clone was counted only a few times. The rearrangement uses TRBV29-1 and TRBJ1-2; TRBD1 might be the D (6 bases). Germline CDR1 is SQVTM and CDR2 is ANQGSEA. Trimming left V 1 base short and J 2 bases short, with 14 bases between. This CDR3 has 15 residues. The CDR3 loop reads CSVEVRAGVNYGYTF. The CDR3 DNA reads TGCAGCGTTGAAGTACGGGCAGGGGTAAACTATGGCTACACCTTC.

This clone has a handful of counts. This chain uses TRBV7-3 with TRBJ1-2; D not resolved. CDR3 length: 12 residues. V was trimmed by 5 bases and J by 3 bases, leaving 7 bases between them. Germline CDR1 and CDR2: SGHTA and FQGTGA. CDR3: CASSQNYYGYTF. The CDR3 DNA reads as TGTGCCAGCAGCCAGAACTACTATGGCTACACCTTC.

V and J are TRBV4-3 and TRBJ2-7, with D hard to call. Germline V CDR1 and CDR2: LGHNA, YSLEER. Trimming removed 5 bases at V and 5 bases at J, with 7 bases between. There are 11 residues in the CDR3. The CDR3 sequence is CASSSGDEQYF. The CDR3 DNA reads as TGCGCCAGCAGCTCCGGCGACGAGCAGTACTTC.

The V gene is TRBV19, the J gene TRBJ2-6; TRBD1 matches 9 bases. The trim removed 7 bases at V and 0 bases at J, leaving 4 bases unmatched. CDR1 and CDR2 (germline): LNHDA, SQIVND (reference sequence). This CDR3 contains 16 residues. Written as DNA, the CDR3 is TGTGCCAGTACACCGACAGGGGGCTCTGGGGCCAACGTCCTGACTTTC. As protein: CASTPTGGSGANVLTF.

The V and J genes are TRBV28 and TRBJ2-1; D possibly corresponds to TRBD1 (6 bases). Germline-derived CDR1 and CDR2 are MDHEN and SYDVKM. The CDR3 is 12 residues long. With 2 bases removed from V and 10 bases from J, the gap between germline ends came to 9 bases. As DNA, the CDR3 is TGTGCCAGCAGTTTAGTTCAGGGGGAGCAGTTCTTC. This codes for CASSLVQGEQFF.

CDR3 nucleotides: TGCGCCAGCAGCCAAGTGTTGGATCCCACCGGGGAGCTGTTTTTT. Its translation: CASSQVLDPTGELFF. This chain links TRBV4-1 with TRBJ2-2; D gene uncertain. The CDR3 has 15 residues. CDR1 and CDR2 from the germline V gene are MGHRA and YSYEKL. Trimming stripped 1 base from V and 4 bases from J, with 10 bases between.

This chain uses TRBV9 with TRBJ2-1; no clear D. The V end lost 0 bases, the J end lost 2 bases, and 9 bases lay between the germline ends. CDR1 is SGDLS, CDR2 YYNGEE, per germline. The CDR3 is made up of 15 amino acids. The CDR3 coding sequence is TGTGCCAGCAGCGTAGGTAACAGTCCCTACAATGAGCAGTTCTTC. Amino acids: CASSVGNSPYNEQFF.

The rearrangement links TRBV7-9 to TRBJ1-4; tentative D call: TRBD1 (5 bases). Germline-derived CDR1 and CDR2 are SEHNR and FQNEAQ (reference sequence). V was clipped by 5 bases and J by 8 bases, with 12 bases between them. This CDR3 is built from 13 residues. DNA of the CDR3: TGTGCCAGCAGCCCCCGGGGCAGCGAAAAACTGTTTTTT. Protein product: CASSPRGSEKLFF.

This clone occurred a few times. This chain links TRBV11-2 with TRBJ2-2, with D tentatively TRBD1 (5 bases). V was trimmed by 5 bases and J by 6 bases, leaving 13 bases between them. Germline V CDR1 and CDR2: SGHAT, FQNNGV. There are 14 residues in the CDR3. The CDR3 coding sequence is TGTGCCAGCAGCCTCGACCAGGGTCCCGGGGAGCTGTTTTTT. This encodes CASSLDQGPGELFF.

CDR3 protein: CASSPARAPETQYF. The CDR3 DNA reads TGTGCCAGCTCACCAGCAAGGGCTCCAGAGACCCAGTACTTC. The rearrangement uses TRBV18 and TRBJ2-5, with D unresolved. CDR3 size: 14 residues. Germline assignment: CDR1 KGHSH and CDR2 LQKENI. V was trimmed by 2 bases and J by 4 bases, leaving 11 bases between them.

The chain employs TRBV7-2 and TRBJ2-7; 11 nucleotides line up with TRBD2. J gave up 3 bases and V 2 bases, and 6 bases lay outside the gene matches. Germline CDR1 reads SGHTA; CDR2 reads FQGNSA. CDR3 length equals 16 residues. CDR3 residues: CASSLTSGSPFYEQYF. CDR3 bases: TGTGCCAGCAGCTTAACTAGCGGGAGCCCTTTCTACGAGCAGTACTTC.

The V gene is TRBV4-1, the J gene TRBJ2-7, with D hard to call. The ends were cut back, 0 bases at V and 4 bases at J, with 7 bases in the middle. The CDR3 runs 13 residues. Germline loops: CDR1 MGHRA, CDR2 YSYEKL. The CDR3 is CASSQDPRYEQYF. The CDR3, as DNA: TGCGCCAGCAGCCAAGATCCCCGTTACGAGCAGTACTTC.

V gene TRBV28 combines with J gene TRBJ1-1; D not resolved. In germline, CDR1 is MDHEN, CDR2 SYDVKM. The CDR3 runs 13 residues. Trimming took 2 bases from V and 1 from J, leaving 5 bases between them. The CDR3 is CASSLQENTEAFF. The CDR3, as DNA: TGTGCCAGCAGTTTACAAGAGAACACTGAAGCTTTCTTT.

This clone was seen once. The V and J genes are TRBV18 and TRBJ2-7; D possibly matches TRBD1 or TRBD2 (5 bases each). Per the germline V gene, CDR1 is KGHSH and CDR2 is LQKENI. The V end was cut by 6 bases, the J end by 7 bases, with 19 bases between. The CDR3 is 14 residues long. CDR3 amino acids: CASSLRDAVWEQYF. In DNA, the CDR3 is TGTGCCAGCTCGCTCCGGGACGCGGTCTGGGAGCAGTACTTC.

The genes are TRBV28 and TRBJ2-1; 8 nucleotides agree with TRBD2. Germline V gene sequence: CDR1 MDHEN, CDR2 SYDVKM. J lost 3 bases, V lost 3 bases, and 10 bases had no gene match. The CDR3 is made up of 17 amino acids. This CDR3 reads CASSFGGSGIRYNEQFF. Written as DNA, the CDR3 is TGTGCCAGCAGTTTTGGGGGTAGCGGGATCCGCTACAATGAGCAGTTCTTC.

The chain employs TRBV9 and TRBJ2-5, with TRBD2 matching over 7 bases. CDR3 length: 17 residues. The germline gives CDR1 SGDLS, CDR2 YYNGEE. Trimming cost V 0 bases and J 5 bases; bases outside gene matches: 13. CDR3 nucleotides: TGTGCCAGCAGCGTAGAAGGAGGACTAGTCAGAGGGGAGACCCAGTACTTC. Amino acids: CASSVEGGLVRGETQYF.

The rearrangement uses TRBV5-4 and TRBJ2-1; 7 positions agree with TRBD2. This CDR3 is built from 16 residues. The V and J ends lost 5 bases and 4 bases, in that order; junction bases with no gene match: 12. Germline V gives CDR1 SGHNT, CDR2 YYREEE (reference sequence). The CDR3 DNA reads as TGTGCCAGCAGGGAAACGGCGGGAGCACTATACAATGAGCAGTTCTTC. It specifies CASRETAGALYNEQFF.

This clone rates as large. This chain's CDR3 is CASSPDRSNGDTQYF. CDR3 nucleotides: TGTGCCAGTAGTCCCGACAGGTCGAACGGAGATACGCAGTATTTT. This chain links TRBV19 with TRBJ2-3; a weak D match, TRBD1 (6 bases). Per germline, CDR1 LNHDA and CDR2 SQIVND (reference sequence). CDR3 size: 15 residues. Trimming removed 5 bases at V and 5 bases at J, with 17 bases between.

The chain employs TRBV2 and TRBJ2-6; D is unresolved. The germline V gene has CDR1 SNHLY and CDR2 FYNNEI. This CDR3 has 13 residues. V gave up 4 bases and J gave up 3 bases, with 4 bases separating them. The CDR3 here is CASSGGGANVLTF. CDR3 DNA: TGTGCCAGCAGTGGTGGTGGGGCCAACGTCCTGACTTTC.

The DNA for the CDR3 is TGCGCCAGCAGCCAAGAGATCGCAGCGACCTACAATGAGCAGTTCTTC. Amino acid sequence: CASSQEIAATYNEQFF. This chain uses TRBV4-1 with TRBJ2-1; D gene unclear. The CDR3 loop spans 16 amino acids. V dropped 0 bases and J dropped 2 bases, with 11 bases sitting between them. Germline V lookup: CDR1 MGHRA, CDR2 YSYEKL.

The sample holds a few counts of this clone. The V call is TRBV7-8, the J call TRBJ2-6, with TRBD1 matching over 9 bases. The CDR3 is 17 amino acids. Germline CDR1 SGHVS, CDR2 FQNEAQ. The junction had 2 bases not matched to a gene; V was cut back by 1 base and J by 1 base. Here the CDR3 reads CASSLGDRASGANVLTF. DNA of the CDR3: TGTGCCAGCAGCTTAGGGGACAGGGCATCTGGGGCCAACGTCCTGACTTTC.

The chain has TRBV4-3 and TRBJ2-5, with 8 nucleotides matching TRBD2. V lost 5 bases to trimming and J lost 5 bases; unmatched junction nucleotides: 7. CDR1 is LGHNA and CDR2 is YSLEER in the germline V gene. The CDR3 consists of 14 residues. CDR3 in DNA: TGCGCCAGCAGCTACCGGGGGGGGGCCGAGACCCAGTACTTC. Its translation: CASSYRGGAETQYF.

In this sample, this clone turned up once. The chain uses TRBV6-5 and TRBJ2-1; TRBD1 is a possible D gene (6 bases). The V end lost 6 bases, the J end lost 3 bases, and 9 bases lay between the germline ends. There are 13 residues in the CDR3. Germline loops: CDR1 MNHEY, CDR2 SVGAGI. The CDR3 sequence: CASSSDSYNEQFF. The CDR3 nucleotides read TGTGCCAGCAGCTCGGACAGCTACAATGAGCAGTTCTTC.

This clone was detected a few times. This rearrangement joins TRBV7-1 to TRBJ2-1, with D perhaps TRBD1 (5 bases). TRBV7-1 falls under the ORF class, with uncertain function. V was pared by 5 bases and J by 9 bases, with 8 bases between. The CDR3 loop spans 11 amino acids. CDR3 sequence reads: CASSSGAEQFF. The CDR3 DNA sequence: TGTGCCAGCAGCAGTGGGGCTGAGCAGTTCTTC.

This chain connects TRBV5-1 to TRBJ2-3; D possibly matches TRBD1 or TRBD2 (5 bases each). The length of the CDR3 is 12 residues. V lost 4 bases and J 9 bases, leaving 12 bases between the germline ends. Germline loops: CDR1 SGHRS, CDR2 YFSETQ. As DNA, the CDR3 is TGCGCCAGCAGCCCCTATGGGGGAACGCAGTATTTT. This gives the protein CASSPYGGTQYF.

The J gene is TRBJ1-1, the V gene TRBV4-3; D not resolved. The V gene lost 1 base and the J gene lost 0 bases, with 24 bases spanning the gap. The CDR3 extends over 20 amino acids. Germline V CDR1 and CDR2: LGHNA, YSLEER. The CDR3 sequence is CASSQVAPLGTVEVNTEAFF. The DNA for the CDR3 is TGCGCCAGCAGCCAAGTAGCCCCGCTGGGAACGGTTGAAGTGAACACTGAAGCTTTCTTT.

The sample holds a few counts of this clone. V gene TRBV6-5 combines with J gene TRBJ2-5, with a possible D match to TRBD1 (6 bases). The ends were cut back, 6 bases at V and 5 bases at J, with 13 bases in the middle. The CDR3 runs 13 residues. The germline V gene has CDR1 MNHEY and CDR2 SVGAGI. CDR3 DNA sequence: TGTGCCAGCAGCGCATCTAGGGGGGAGACCCAGTACTTC. Protein: CASSASRGETQYF.

V usage is TRBV30 and J usage is TRBJ2-5; 7 bases are a match to TRBD1. Trimming at V came to 3 bases and at J to 4 bases, leaving 2 bases not matched to a gene. The CDR3 sequence is 12 residues long. Germline V gene sequence: CDR1 GTSNPN, CDR2 SVGIG (reference sequence). Here the CDR3 DNA reads TGTGCCTGGAGGACAGGGAGAGAGACCCAGTACTTC. Protein product: CAWRTGRETQYF.

The chain recombines TRBV6-1 with TRBJ2-1, with no clear D. Germline lookup yields CDR1 MNHNS and CDR2 SASEGT. The germline V and J ends were trimmed by 2 bases and 4 bases, with 12 bases remaining between them. The CDR3 runs to 15 residues. CDR3 amino acids: CASSEKVAEYNEQFF. In nucleotides, the CDR3 is TGTGCCAGCAGTGAAAAGGTGGCGGAGTACAATGAGCAGTTCTTC.

In regard to this clone: The same CDR3 also results from other DNA sequences found in this sample. The gene calls are TRBV7-2 and TRBJ2-4; D gene unclear. Germline V CDR1 and CDR2: SGHTA, FQGNSA. V lost 1 base and J lost 0, with 13 bases in between. The CDR3 has 17 residues. CDR3 bases: TGTGCCAGCAGCTTAGATACGGGCTCTCTAGCCAAAAACATTCAGTACTTC. Its protein product is CASSLDTGSLAKNIQYF.

The V gene is TRBV29-1, the J gene TRBJ2-5, with 8 positions matching TRBD2. The end of the DNA is better explained by TRBJ2-7, so the J call may be wrong. Germline lookup yields CDR1 SQVTM and CDR2 ANQGSEA. The CDR3 is 12 amino acids. The CDR3 bases are TGCAGCATCGGACTAGCCTCCTACGAGCAGTACTTC. Its protein is CSIGLASYEQYF.